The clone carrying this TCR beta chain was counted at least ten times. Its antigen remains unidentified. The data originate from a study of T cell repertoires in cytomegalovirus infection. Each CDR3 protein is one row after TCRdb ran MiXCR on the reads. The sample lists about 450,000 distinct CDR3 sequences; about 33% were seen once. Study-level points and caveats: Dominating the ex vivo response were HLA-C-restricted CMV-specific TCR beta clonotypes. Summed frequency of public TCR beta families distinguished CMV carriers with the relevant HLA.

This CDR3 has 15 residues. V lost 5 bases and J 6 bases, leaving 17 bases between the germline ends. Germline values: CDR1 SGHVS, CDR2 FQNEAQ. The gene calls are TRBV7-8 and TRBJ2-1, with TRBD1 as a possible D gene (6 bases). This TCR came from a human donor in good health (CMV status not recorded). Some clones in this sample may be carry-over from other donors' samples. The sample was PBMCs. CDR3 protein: CASSPTGYGSNEQFF. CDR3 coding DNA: TGTGCCAGCAGCCCCACAGGGTATGGAAGCAATGAGCAGTTCTTC. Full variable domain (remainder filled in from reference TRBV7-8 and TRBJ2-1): GAGVSQSPRYKVAKRGQDVALRCDPISGHVSLFWYQQALGQGPEFLTYFQNEAQLDKSGLPSDRFFAERPEGSVSTLKIQRTQQEDSAVYLCASSPTGYGSNEQFFGPGTRLTVL.